This entry lists 28 T cell receptor beta chains sequenced from one sample in a study of T cell repertoires in cytomegalovirus infection. What these receptors recognize is not known. Using its own MiXCR run on the reads, TCRdb lists one record per CDR3 protein. The repertoire holds hundreds of thousands of distinct CDR3 sequences, with about 30% as singletons. The source was cultured CD8+ T cells from PBMCs, collected from culture after CMV antigen stimulation. These receptors were collected from a human donor in good health (CMV status not recorded). Some clones in this sample may be carry-over from other donors' samples.

The V call is TRBV27, the J call TRBJ2-5; D might be TRBD1 (5 bases). CDR3 length equals 14 residues. Trimming pared 1 base from V and 5 bases from J, leaving 11 bases between. Germline V gene lookup returns CDR1 MNHEY and CDR2 SMNVEV (reference sequence). The CDR3 bases are TGTGCCAGCAGTTTATACTGGGGCTTGGAGACCCAGTACTTC. Its protein product is CASSLYWGLETQYF.

This clonotype was recorded a few times. V gene TRBV5-5 combines with J gene TRBJ1-1; 8 bases are shared with TRBD1. This CDR3 spans 15 amino acids. V shed 0 bases and J 4 bases; nucleotides not matched to a gene: 5. Germline V CDR1 and CDR2: SGHKS, YYEKEE (reference sequence). CDR3 nucleotides: TGTGCCAGCAGCTTGGTTATGACAGGGGTCACTGAAGCTTTCTTT. It is translated as CASSLVMTGVTEAFF.

The sample holds many counts of this clonotype. The rearrangement uses TRBV6-5 and TRBJ1-1; D remains unclear. The V and J ends lost 0 bases and 6 bases respectively, with 11 bases between them. CDR1 is MNHEY, CDR2 SVGAGI, per germline. The CDR3 spans 14 residues. The CDR3, as DNA: TGTGCCAGCAGTTACTCCGGGAGTAAGGCTGAAGCTTTCTTT. Translation: CASSYSGSKAEAFF.

This clonotype was recorded a few times. CDR3 in DNA: TGTGCCAGCAGGGGAGGAGGGGGGTCCTACGAGCAGTACGTC. Protein product: CASRGGGGSYEQYV. The gene calls are TRBV6-2 or TRBV6-3 and TRBJ2-7, with D perhaps being TRBD1 or TRBD2 (6 bases each). Per germline, CDR1 MNHEY and CDR2 SVGEGT. The CDR3 extends over 14 amino acids. V gave up 6 bases and J gave up 1 base, with 13 bases separating them.

The chain is built from TRBV7-9 and TRBJ1-3; D unclear. The V end lost 2 bases, the J end lost 0 bases, and 8 bases lay between the germline ends. CDR3 length: 15 amino acids. Germline assignment: CDR1 SEHNR and CDR2 FQNEAQ (reference sequence). The CDR3 region is CASSLLQSSGNTIYF. The CDR3 DNA reads TGTGCCAGCAGCTTACTACAGTCCTCTGGAAACACCATATATTTT.

The chain combines TRBV24-1 with TRBJ2-1; D not resolved. Between the trimmed V and J ends, which lost 11 bases and 2 bases, there was a span of 18 bases. The germline V gene has CDR1 KGHDR and CDR2 SFDVKD. The CDR3 contains 15 residues. CDR3 nucleotide sequence: TGTGCCATCAGGAAGAGGACGTCGACCTACAATGAGCAGTTCTTC. This sequence encodes CAIRKRTSTYNEQFF.

The J gene is TRBJ1-3, the V gene TRBV27; tentative D call: TRBD1 (5 bases). This CDR3 has 15 amino acids. V was clipped by 1 base and J by 1 base, with 8 bases between them. The V gene's germline CDR1 is MNHEY and CDR2 SMNVEV (reference sequence). The CDR3 reads CASSLLGGSGNTIYF. The CDR3 nucleotides read TGTGCCAGCAGTTTATTGGGGGGTTCTGGAAACACCATATATTTT.

This clonotype was seen a handful of times. V and J are TRBV12-3 or TRBV12-4 and TRBJ2-5, with 10 bases identical to TRBD2. Losses at the gene ends were 8 bases for V and 1 base for J; bases not matched to a gene: 4. The CDR3 totals 14 residues. The CDR3 DNA sequence: TGTGCCAGCCTTCTAGCGGGGGCCCAAGAGACCCAGTACTTC. This gives the protein CASLLAGAQETQYF.

This chain connects TRBV9 to TRBJ1-2, with D uncertain. Trimming pared 0 bases from V and 3 bases from J, leaving 15 bases between. The CDR3 length is 16 residues. Germline V CDR1 and CDR2: SGDLS, YYNGEE. As DNA, the CDR3 is TGTGCCAGCAGCGTAGTCCCGGAGACCTCGGACTATGGCTACACCTTC. Amino acids: CASSVVPETSDYGYTF. Using reference TRBV9 and TRBJ1-2 for the parts outside the CDR3, the full variable domain is DSGVTQTPKHLITATGQRVTLRCSPRSGDLSVYWYQQSLDQGLQFLIQYYNGEERAKGNILERFSAQQFPDLHSELNLSSLELGDSALYFCASSVVPETSDYGYTFGSGTRLTVV.

The rearrangement links TRBV5-8 to TRBJ2-5, with TRBD1 matching 7 bases. The CDR3 is made up of 14 amino acids. The V gene end was trimmed by 3 bases and the J gene end by 3 bases; junction bases not matched to a gene: 5. From germline, CDR1 is SGHTS and CDR2 YDEGEE. CDR3: CASSWGTAEETQYF. The CDR3 DNA sequence: TGTGCCAGCAGCTGGGGGACAGCAGAAGAGACCCAGTACTTC.

The rearrangement joins TRBV6-1 to TRBJ1-2; D might be TRBD1 (6 bases). V was clipped by 5 bases and J by 3 bases, with 16 bases between them. The length of the CDR3 is 15 residues. Germline CDR1 reads MNHNS; CDR2 reads SASEGT. The CDR3 coding sequence is TGTGCCAGCAGTCCCGGGACATCGGATTACTATGGCTACACCTTC. It yields the protein CASSPGTSDYYGYTF.

This chain links TRBV19 with TRBJ2-1; D gene unclear. Germline values: CDR1 LNHDA, CDR2 SQIVND (reference sequence). Between the trimmed V and J ends, which lost 9 bases and 8 bases, there was a span of 5 bases. The CDR3 is made up of 9 amino acids. CDR3 protein: CARRYEQFF. In DNA form, the CDR3 reads TGTGCCAGGAGATATGAGCAGTTCTTC.

The genes are TRBV6-2 or TRBV6-3 and TRBJ2-7; TRBD1 aligns across 7 bases. CDR3 length: 21 amino acids. Trimming took 5 bases from V and 4 from J; bases not matched to a gene: 29. Germline-derived CDR1 and CDR2 are MNHEY and SVGEGT. In DNA, the CDR3 is TGTGCCAGCAGTCCAAACCCCAGACAGGGCCTAGTTCGATGCTTCTTTTACGAGCAGTACGTC. Amino acid sequence: CASSPNPRQGLVRCFFYEQYV.

This clonotype was counted between two and nine times. The rearrangement uses TRBV9 and TRBJ1-1, with D tentatively TRBD1 (6 bases). This CDR3 spans 21 amino acids. Trimming cost V 0 bases and J 3 bases, with 30 bases left between them. Germline values: CDR1 SGDLS, CDR2 YYNGEE. DNA of the CDR3: TGTGCCAGCAGCGTAGGTCCTGTAGGGGTTAATGGGGGGCCGGGGTACACTGAAGCTTTCTTT. This codes for CASSVGPVGVNGGPGYTEAFF.

The sample holds a few counts of this clonotype. The rearrangement links TRBV7-8 to TRBJ1-2; 7 bases agree with TRBD1. Germline assignment: CDR1 SGHVS and CDR2 FQNEAQ. The V and J ends lost 5 bases and 7 bases, in that order; junction bases with no gene match: 7. The CDR3 consists of 13 residues. The CDR3 region is CASSLGTAPGYTF. The CDR3 DNA reads as TGTGCCAGCAGCCTGGGGACAGCCCCTGGCTACACCTTC.

This chain connects TRBV15 to TRBJ2-1; tentative D call: TRBD2 (6 bases). CDR1 is LNHNV, CDR2 YYDKDF, per germline (reference sequence). V was trimmed by 8 bases and J by 8 bases, leaving 16 bases between them. CDR3 length: 13 amino acids. The CDR3 is CATGGLPSYEQFF. The DNA of the CDR3 is TGTGCCACCGGGGGACTCCCCAGCTATGAGCAGTTCTTC.

This chain joins TRBV11-3 and TRBJ1-2; no clear D gene. The CDR3 is made up of 13 amino acids. Trimming stripped 0 bases from V and 5 bases from J, with 7 bases between. Germline V lookup: CDR1 SGHNT, CDR2 YENEEA. The CDR3 is CASSLESIYGYTF. The CDR3, as DNA: TGTGCCAGCAGCTTAGAGAGCATTTATGGCTACACCTTC.

This clonotype was counted ten times or more. The V and J genes are TRBV20-1 and TRBJ1-2; 8 nucleotides match TRBD1. Germline CDR1 is DFQATT and CDR2 is SNEGSKA (reference sequence). J gave up 6 bases and V 6 bases, and 9 bases lay outside the gene matches. The CDR3 consists of 13 residues. CDR3 sequence (DNA): TGCAGTGCAAGGACAGGGATTTTTAATGGCTACACCTTC. This translates into CSARTGIFNGYTF.

The chain carries TRBV4-1 and TRBJ2-2, with TRBD2 matching 13 bases. There are 20 residues in the CDR3. CDR1 is MGHRA and CDR2 is YSYEKL in the germline V gene. Unmatched junction bases numbered 16, after V lost 2 bases and J lost 7 bases. The CDR3 is CASSQYLGVLAGGANGELFF. DNA of the CDR3: TGCGCCAGCAGCCAATACTTGGGGGTACTAGCGGGGGGGGCAAACGGGGAGCTGTTTTTT.

This clonotype was observed a few times. The chain has TRBV7-6 and TRBJ1-1; a possible D gene is TRBD1 (5 bases). The CDR3 covers 15 residues. Germline CDR1 and CDR2: SGHVS and FNYEAQ. V dropped 5 bases and J dropped 1 base, with 14 bases sitting between them. The CDR3 DNA is TGTGCCAGCAGCGACCGAACGGGACGGAACACTGAAGCTTTCTTT. It encodes CASSDRTGRNTEAFF.

The rearrangement uses TRBV3-1 and TRBJ2-1, with D perhaps assigned TRBD1 or TRBD2 (5 bases each). V lost 4 bases and J 3 bases, leaving 10 bases between the germline ends. Looked up from germline, CDR1 is LGHDT and CDR2 is YNNKEL (reference sequence). This CDR3 region has 14 residues. DNA of the CDR3: TGTGCCAGCAGCCCGGGACGCAGCTACAATGAGCAGTTCTTC. This sequence encodes CASSPGRSYNEQFF.

This clonotype was found many times. The rearrangement uses TRBV7-2 and TRBJ1-3, with D uncertain. The CDR3 spans 13 residues. Trimming took off 4 bases at V and 0 bases at J, with 4 bases between the two ends. Germline CDR1 reads SGHTA; CDR2 reads FQGNSA. CDR3 in DNA: TGTGCCAGCAGCTCCACCTCTGGAAACACCATATATTTT. This sequence encodes CASSSTSGNTIYF.

The rearrangement uses TRBV15 and TRBJ1-4, with TRBD1 as a possible D gene (5 bases). V dropped 1 base and J dropped 7 bases, with 19 bases sitting between them. Germline assignment: CDR1 LNHNV and CDR2 YYDKDF (reference sequence). The CDR3 spans 17 residues. The CDR3 sequence: CATSRGFGGALGEKLFF. CDR3 coding DNA: TGTGCCACCAGCAGAGGGTTTGGCGGGGCTTTAGGTGAAAAACTGTTTTTT.

A few counts support this clonotype. This chain links TRBV7-6 with TRBJ2-5; a weak D match, TRBD1 (6 bases). The CDR3 consists of 16 residues. The germline V gene encodes CDR1 SGHVS and CDR2 FNYEAQ. With 5 bases removed from V and 1 base from J, the gap between germline ends came to 17 bases. CDR3 nucleotides: TGTGCCAGCAGCCCTCCCCAGACAGGCTTCCAAGAGACCCAGTACTTC. This encodes CASSPPQTGFQETQYF. The entire variable domain, with the rest obtained from reference TRBV7-6 and TRBJ2-5, is as follows: GAGVSQSPRYKVTKRGQDVALRCDPISGHVSLYWYRQALGQGPEFLTYFNYEAQQDKSGLPNDRFSAERPEGSISTLTIQRTEQRDSAMYRCASSPPQTGFQETQYFGPGTRLLVL.

This chain joins TRBV12-3 or TRBV12-4 and TRBJ2-7; 14 nucleotides align to TRBD2. The junction had 8 bases not matched to a gene; V was cut back by 7 bases and J by 3 bases. This CDR3 spans 16 amino acids. CDR3 amino acids: CASTSGTSGGHYEQYF. CDR3 sequence (DNA): TGTGCCAGCACTTCCGGGACTAGCGGGGGACACTACGAGCAGTACTTC.

The V call is TRBV7-6, the J call TRBJ2-1; no reliable D call. The CDR3 length is 15 residues. Germline V gene lookup returns CDR1 SGHVS and CDR2 FNYEAQ. Trimming pared 3 bases from V and 5 bases from J, leaving 14 bases between. The CDR3 is CASSFVYGVNNEQFF. The CDR3 DNA reads as TGTGCCAGCAGCTTCGTCTACGGCGTTAACAATGAGCAGTTCTTC.

The chain combines TRBV7-8 with TRBJ1-6; D may be TRBD1 (6 bases). Trimming pared 3 bases from V and 14 bases from J, leaving 8 bases between. This CDR3 comprises 11 residues. In germline, CDR1 is SGHVS, CDR2 FQNEAQ. This CDR3 is CASSLKGALHF. CDR3 nucleotides: TGTGCCAGCAGCTTGAAGGGGGCCCTCCACTTT.

This clonotype has ten or more counts. V usage is TRBV28 and J usage is TRBJ2-2; 14 nucleotides line up with TRBD2. CDR3 length: 17 amino acids. The trim removed 6 bases at V and 4 bases at J, leaving 7 bases unmatched. Germline lookup yields CDR1 MDHEN and CDR2 SYDVKM. The CDR3 protein is CASRPGLAGAGTGELFF. In nucleotides, the CDR3 is TGTGCCAGCAGACCGGGACTAGCGGGGGCGGGCACCGGGGAGCTGTTTTTT.